This T cell receptor (beta chain) comes out of a study of blood T cell repertoires in COVID-19. Per the germline V gene, CDR1 is MNHEY and CDR2 is SMNVEV (reference sequence). The CDR3 consists of 13 residues. Trimming took off 5 bases at V and 7 bases at J, with 14 bases between the two ends. In the authors' workflow: Reference gene primers were amplified, and this amplification served to estimate nucleated cell counts. The method was immunoSEQ multiplex PCR; TCRdb's version includes in-frame clones alone and lacks a portion of them. The DNA gave D and trimming, while V, J and clone size come from that table. The repertoire holds 250,000 to 300,000 clones, with around 90% as singletons.

The sequence was obtained from a woman in her 30s who had recovered from COVID-19. The material sequenced was PBMCs or T cells enriched from blood (not recorded which). The V and J genes are TRBV27 and TRBJ1-1; D is uncertain. The CDR3 loop is CASSARGLFEAFF. Here the CDR3 DNA reads TGTGCCAGCAGTGCGAGAGGACTGTTTGAAGCTTTCTTT.